What follows describes a single T cell receptor (beta chain). V was trimmed by 2 bases and J by 5 bases, leaving 21 bases between them. The CDR3 totals 18 residues. The V gene's germline CDR1 is SEHNR and CDR2 FQNEAQ (reference sequence). Clones were read by immunoSEQ multiplex PCR, and TCRdb kept only the in-frame ones, dropping some. The table has 150,000 to 170,000 clones, 78% seen once; the top ten hold approximately 1.8%. These data come from a study of blood T cell repertoires in COVID-19. Overall study context: PBMCs, B-cell-depleted T cells, or T cells provided the cDNA or gDNA that made up the material.

The V gene is TRBV7-9, the J gene TRBJ1-4; the D is unclear. Sequenced material: peripheral blood. The origin of this receptor is a man older than 75 with acute or convalescent COVID-19. In nucleotides, the CDR3 is TGTGCCAGCAGCTTATCAGTTAATTTCGCAGGTGCGAATGAAAAACTGTTTTTT. As protein: CASSLSVNFAGANEKLFF.